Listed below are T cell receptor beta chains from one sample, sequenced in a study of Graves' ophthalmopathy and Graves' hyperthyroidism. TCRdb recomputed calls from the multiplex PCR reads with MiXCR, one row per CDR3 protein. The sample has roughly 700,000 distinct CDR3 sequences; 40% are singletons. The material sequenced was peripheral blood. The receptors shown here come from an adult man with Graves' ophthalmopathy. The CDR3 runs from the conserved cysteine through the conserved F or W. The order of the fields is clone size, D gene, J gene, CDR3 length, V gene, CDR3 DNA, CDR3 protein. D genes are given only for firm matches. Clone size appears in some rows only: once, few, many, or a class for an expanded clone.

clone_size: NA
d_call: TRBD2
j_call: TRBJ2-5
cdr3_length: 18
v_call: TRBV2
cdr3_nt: TGTGCCAGCAGTGCTTCCAGGGGACTAGCGGGAGAGGCAGAGACCCAGTACTTC
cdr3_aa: CASSASRGLAGEAETQYF

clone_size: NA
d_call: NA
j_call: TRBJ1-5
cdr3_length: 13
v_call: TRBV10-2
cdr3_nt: TGCGCCAGCAGCCAATTGACAGGTCAGCCCCAGCATTTT
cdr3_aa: CASSQLTGQPQHF

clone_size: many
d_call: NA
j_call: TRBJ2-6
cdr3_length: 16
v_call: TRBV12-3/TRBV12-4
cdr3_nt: TGTGCCAGCAGTTTAGGGGGAGGTTATGGGGCCAACGTCCTGACTTTC
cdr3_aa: CASSLGGGYGANVLTF

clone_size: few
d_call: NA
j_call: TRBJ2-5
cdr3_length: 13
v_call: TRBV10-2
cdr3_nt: TGCGCCAGCAGTGGACAGTTAGGAGAGACCCAGTACTTC
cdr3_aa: CASSGQLGETQYF

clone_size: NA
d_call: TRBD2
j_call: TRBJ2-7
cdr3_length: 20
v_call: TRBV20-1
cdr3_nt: TGCAGTGCTAGAGATTTTAAAGGGACTAGCGGGAGCCCGGGGTCCTACGAGCAGTACTTC
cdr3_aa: CSARDFKGTSGSPGSYEQYF

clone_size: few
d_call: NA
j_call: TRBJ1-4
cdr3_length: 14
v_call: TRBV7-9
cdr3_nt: TGTGCCAGCAGTTTTCCGCTGGGCCGGGAAAAACTGTTTTTT
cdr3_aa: CASSFPLGREKLFF

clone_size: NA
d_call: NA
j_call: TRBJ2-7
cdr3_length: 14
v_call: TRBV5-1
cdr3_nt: TGCGCCAGCAGCTTCCTTGGGAGCTCGGGCGAGCAGTACTTC
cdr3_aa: CASSFLGSSGEQYF

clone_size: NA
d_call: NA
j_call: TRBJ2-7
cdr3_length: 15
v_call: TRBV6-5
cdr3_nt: TGTGCCAGCAGTTCCACTCACAGGGCCACCTACGAGCAGTACTTC
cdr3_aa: CASSSTHRATYEQYF

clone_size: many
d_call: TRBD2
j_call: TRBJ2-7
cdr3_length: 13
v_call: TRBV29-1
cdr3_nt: TGCAGCTCGCGGACTAGCGGGAGATCCGAGCAGTACTTC
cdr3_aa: CSSRTSGRSEQYF

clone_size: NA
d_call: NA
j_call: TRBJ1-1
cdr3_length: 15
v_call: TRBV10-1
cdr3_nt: TGCGCCAGCAGTGAGTCAGGGAAGGGGGTCACTGAAGCTTTCTTT
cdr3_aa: CASSESGKGVTEAFF

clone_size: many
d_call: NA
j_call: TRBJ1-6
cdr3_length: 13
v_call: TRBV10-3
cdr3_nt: TGTGCCAGCAGTAGGATGGGTAATTCACCCCTCCACTTT
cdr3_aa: CASSRMGNSPLHF

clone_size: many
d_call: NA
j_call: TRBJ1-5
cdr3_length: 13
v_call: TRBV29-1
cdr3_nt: TGCAGCGCGGGGAATAAGGGGGATCAGCCCCAGCATTTT
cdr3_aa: CSAGNKGDQPQHF

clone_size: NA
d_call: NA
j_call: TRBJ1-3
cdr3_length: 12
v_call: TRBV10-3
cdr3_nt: TGTGCCATCAGTGTCCAGGGGAACACCATATATTTT
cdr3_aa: CAISVQGNTIYF

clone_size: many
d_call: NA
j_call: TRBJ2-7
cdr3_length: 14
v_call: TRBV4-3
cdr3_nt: TGCGCCAGCAGCCAAGATCCCAGGGTGGGCGAGCAGTACTTC
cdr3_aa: CASSQDPRVGEQYF

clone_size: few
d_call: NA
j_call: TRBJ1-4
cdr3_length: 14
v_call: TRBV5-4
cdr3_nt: TGTGCCAGCAGCTCCTCTATTGGGAATGAAAAACTGTTTTTT
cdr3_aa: CASSSSIGNEKLFF

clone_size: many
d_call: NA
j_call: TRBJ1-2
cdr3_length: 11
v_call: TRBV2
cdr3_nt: TGTGCCAGTCGCTCGGGGGGGAGCTACACCTTC
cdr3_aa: CASRSGGSYTF

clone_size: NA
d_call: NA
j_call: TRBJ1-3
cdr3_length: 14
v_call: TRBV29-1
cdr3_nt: TGCAGCGTTGATGTGGGGGTTGCTGGAAACACCATATATTTT
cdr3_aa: CSVDVGVAGNTIYF

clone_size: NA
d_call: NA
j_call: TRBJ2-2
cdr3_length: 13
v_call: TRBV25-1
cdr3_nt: TGTGCCAGCAGTGATAGTGCCGGGAAAGGCCTGTTTTTT
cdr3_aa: CASSDSAGKGLFF

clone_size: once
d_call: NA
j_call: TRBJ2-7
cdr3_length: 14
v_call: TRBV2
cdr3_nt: TGTGCCAGCGTTGGAGAGGGGTATTCCTACGAGCAGTACTTC
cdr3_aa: CASVGEGYSYEQYF

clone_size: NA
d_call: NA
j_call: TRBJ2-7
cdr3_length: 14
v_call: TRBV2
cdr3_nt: TGTGCCAGCAGTGCTAGTGGACTTTCCTACGAGCAGTACTTC
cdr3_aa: CASSASGLSYEQYF

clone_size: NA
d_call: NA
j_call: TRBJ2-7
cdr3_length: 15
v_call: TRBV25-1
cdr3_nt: TGTGCCAGCAGCTTATACACCAATGGGGATTACGAGCAGTACTTC
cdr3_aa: CASSLYTNGDYEQYF

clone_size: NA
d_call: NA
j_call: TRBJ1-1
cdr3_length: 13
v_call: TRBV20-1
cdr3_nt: TGCAGTGCTGAACCCGGGAGGATCACTGAAGCTTTCTTT
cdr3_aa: CSAEPGRITEAFF

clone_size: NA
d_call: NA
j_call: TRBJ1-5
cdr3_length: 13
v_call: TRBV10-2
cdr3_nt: TGCGCCAGCGACGGCAGCGAAAATCAGCCCCAGCATTTT
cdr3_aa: CASDGSENQPQHF

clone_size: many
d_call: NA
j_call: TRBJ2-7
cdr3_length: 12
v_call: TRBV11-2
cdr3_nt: TGTGCCAGCAGCTTAGAGGTCTACGAGCAGTACTTC
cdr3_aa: CASSLEVYEQYF

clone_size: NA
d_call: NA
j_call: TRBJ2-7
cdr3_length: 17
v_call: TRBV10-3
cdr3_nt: TGTGCCAGCAGTTACAACTCCGCGGGACAGAATTCCCACGAGCAGTACTTC
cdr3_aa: CASSYNSAGQNSHEQYF

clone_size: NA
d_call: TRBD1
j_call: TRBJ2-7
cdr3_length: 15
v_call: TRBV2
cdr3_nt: TGTGCCAGCAGTTACTCCGGGACAGGTCCAATCGAGCAGTACTTC
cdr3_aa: CASSYSGTGPIEQYF